The 10 T cell receptor beta chains reported below all come from one sample, sequenced in a study of control samples from healthy donors and cancer patients. Libraries were prepared by immunoSEQ multiplex PCR; TCRdb keeps only in-frame clonotypes and omits some of them. The sample lists 150,000 to 200,000 clones; around 90% were seen once. Sequencing was performed on blood. These receptors all come from a man aged 18 to 29 in good health.

The chain uses TRBV12-5 and TRBJ2-2, with no clear D. Germline CDR1 and CDR2: LGHNT and FRNRAP. Between the trimmed V and J ends, which lost 0 bases and 3 bases, there was a span of 11 bases. The CDR3 consists of 16 residues. The CDR3 DNA reads TGTGCTAGTGGTTTGGTACTGGGCTCCGACACCGGGGAGCTGTTTTTT. Its translation: CASGLVLGSDTGELFF.

The V call is TRBV7-9, the J call TRBJ1-4, with D possibly being TRBD1 (5 bases). The ends were cut back, 4 bases at V and 5 bases at J, with 14 bases in the middle. This CDR3 is 15 amino acids long. Looked up from germline, CDR1 is SEHNR and CDR2 is FQNEAQ (reference sequence). The CDR3 nucleotides are TGTGCCAGCAGCTCCCGAACAGGTCGAAATGAAAAACTGTTTTTT. It specifies CASSSRTGRNEKLFF.

This clone was counted a few times. This rearrangement joins TRBV4-3 to TRBJ1-3; D not certain. Germline CDR1 and CDR2: LGHNA and YSLEER. This CDR3 is built from 15 residues. The V and J ends lost 0 bases and 2 bases respectively, with 8 bases between them. The CDR3 here is CASSQDIAAGNTIYF. The DNA of the CDR3 is TGCGCCAGCAGCCAAGATATAGCGGCTGGAAACACCATATATTTT.

This chain uses TRBV10-3 with TRBJ2-3, with 9 bases that match TRBD2. CDR3 size: 13 residues. Germline CDR1 is ENHRY and CDR2 is SYGVKD. Germline trimming cut 11 bases from V and 4 bases from J; bases unmatched to any gene: 7. Written as DNA, the CDR3 is TGTGCCTCCGGGGGCGGGGGGGCAGATACGCAGTATTTT. Translating gives CASGGGGADTQYF.

The rearrangement joins TRBV28 to TRBJ1-5; possibly TRBD1 for D (5 bases). The germline V gene has CDR1 MDHEN and CDR2 SYDVKM. This CDR3 contains 15 residues. The V end lost 2 bases, the J end lost 2 bases, and 10 bases lay between the germline ends. The DNA for the CDR3 is TGTGCCAGCAGTTTAGGGGGAGTTGGCAATCAGCCCCAGCATTTT. It encodes CASSLGGVGNQPQHF. Based on the CDR3 plus reference TRBV28 and TRBJ1-5, the full variable domain is DVKVTQSSRYLVKRTGEKVFLECVQDMDHENMFWYRQDPGLGLRLIYFSYDVKMKEKGDIPEGYSVSREKKERFSLILESASTNQTSMYLCASSLGGVGNQPQHFGDGTRLSIL.

This clone showed up just once. The gene calls are TRBV7-3 and TRBJ2-2; 7 nucleotides match TRBD1. This CDR3 contains 16 residues. With 6 bases clipped from V and 4 bases from J, the junction kept 11 bases outside the gene matches. Germline V gene lookup returns CDR1 SGHTA and CDR2 FQGTGA. CDR3 loop: CASSPFGTDRTGELFF. Here the CDR3 DNA reads TGTGCCAGCAGTCCATTCGGGACAGATCGCACCGGGGAGCTGTTTTTT.

The V and J genes are TRBV29-1 and TRBJ1-2; the match to TRBD1 covers 9 bases. The CDR3 length is 12 residues. In germline, CDR1 is SQVTM, CDR2 ANQGSEA. After removal of 5 bases from V and 4 bases from J, the junction contained 2 bases not matched to a gene. The CDR3 coding sequence is TGCAGCGTTTCGGGACAGGGCTATGGCTACACCTTC. Its protein is CSVSGQGYGYTF.

The chain has TRBV9 and TRBJ2-1; 11 bases line up with TRBD2. The germline V gene has CDR1 SGDLS and CDR2 YYNGEE. With 1 base clipped from V and 8 bases from J, the junction kept 5 bases outside the gene matches. The CDR3 is made up of 15 amino acids. The CDR3 spells CASSVISGGADEQFF. As DNA, the CDR3 is TGTGCCAGCAGCGTAATTAGCGGGGGGGCTGATGAGCAGTTCTTC.

This clone appeared a few times. The rearrangement uses TRBV4-3 and TRBJ1-3; a possible D gene is TRBD1 (6 bases). V was shortened by 5 bases and J by 4 bases, with 15 bases between the two germline ends. The CDR3 consists of 15 residues. Germline assignment: CDR1 LGHNA and CDR2 YSLEER. The DNA of the CDR3 is TGCGCCAGCAGCTGGCAGGGGACCGCAGGAAACACCATATATTTT. This sequence encodes CASSWQGTAGNTIYF.

This clone turned up a few times. The rearrangement links TRBV6-6 to TRBJ2-7; D gene unclear. V was clipped by 4 bases and J by 4 bases, with 11 bases between them. Germline V gives CDR1 MNHNY, CDR2 SVGAGI (reference sequence). This CDR3 region has 13 residues. The CDR3 loop is CASSFSSSYEQYF. The CDR3 DNA reads as TGTGCCAGCAGTTTCTCAAGCAGTTACGAGCAGTACTTC.